This TCR beta chain was obtained from a study of shared clonotypes between healthy human individuals. Regarding this clone: Antigen: not known.

The CDR3 totals 14 residues. V shed 7 bases, J shed 0 bases, and the junction held 0 bases outside the gene matches. Germline CDR1 LNHDA, CDR2 SQIVND (reference sequence). General study points: A limitation of the genetic and exposure-history diversity represented arose from few donors. Among non-shared clonotypes, generation probabilities were lower than among those shared by all four donors.

TCRdb's table, derived via immunoSEQ multiplex PCR, lists solely in-frame clones and lacks some. The sample includes about 670,000 clones, 72% of them seen just once. The rearrangement links TRBV19 to TRBJ2-6, with 7 bases fitting TRBD1. The sequence was obtained from a woman in her twenties or thirties in good health. Source material: memory CD4+ T cells sorted from blood. Subset: CD45RA-negative fraction. The CDR3 DNA sequence: TGTGCCAGTAACAGGGGCTCTGGGGCCAACGTCCTGACTTTC. Its protein is CASNRGSGANVLTF.